This T cell receptor beta chain emerged from a study of cytomegalovirus exposure and HLA in healthy donors (dated by TCRdb to the late 2010s). A note on the overall study: According to an earlier analysis of several hundred of the donors, roughly 180 million T cells yielded 90 million to 130 million unique TCR beta sequences and roughly 280 Gb of sequence data. A later analysis re-examined previously published TCR beta repertoires from more than 600 donors and added high-resolution HLA genotyping to investigate patterns of TCR occurrence. Donor age, sex, ethnicity and CMV serostatus were compiled together with the repertoire data. Using immunosequencing, the study profiled T cell repertoires from 666 subjects and related those repertoires to cytomegalovirus serostatus. About 280 gigabases of sequencing data and 91 million or so unique TCR sequences made up an early release that covered several hundred HLA-typed donors. Genome-wide SNP genotypes for about three fifths of the roughly 670 donors were used in a later genetic analysis, which treated that subset as a discovery cohort. Roughly five DR-DQ haplotypes were treated as single units for association and clustering because of strong linkage in the cohort. Both class I and class II loci were covered by HLA typing, at four-digit resolution. Of the 398 genotyped donors, about 80% fell in the genetic ancestry cluster associated with self-reported Caucasian donors. In addition to the first cohort of 666 subjects, a separate validation cohort of 120 different subjects was used. In the later analysis, no new phenotypic data were used to find candidate immune exposures; instead, reliance was placed on TCR beta sequences and their occurrence across donors. To predict cytomegalovirus infection status, the study brought together high-throughput TCR immunosequencing, statistical association of individual TCRs with disease status, and machine learning. To decide whether each TCR beta V gene segment behaved as functional or pseudogenic, an earlier analysis of approximately 620 of the donors relied on high-throughput TCR beta sequencing. The study aimed to test whether signatures of past pathogen exposure could be identified by cataloging public T cell receptors. Every repertoire in the discovery cohort had been generated on one and the same sequencing platform. Across 300 to 500 genotyped donors of the cohort, an average of roughly 230,000 unique TCR beta nucleotide sequences per donor were sequenced, and about a sixth of those sequences were non-productive. Typing coverage differed by locus: A, B, C, DRB1 and DQB1 were typed in roughly 620-630 donors, DQA1 in around 500, DPA1 in some 570, and DPB1 in about 450. Points the paper makes about the study in general: A further reported finding was that TCR beta sequences accurately predicted the HLA-A and HLA-B alleles for most subjects in the first cohort. Because counts were too low, about 18 rarely observed V segments, including chromosome 9 orphons, were left out of the earlier analysis of 587 of the donors. In an earlier analysis of fewer than 700 of the donors, most TCR beta V segments appeared in productive rearrangements about 90% or about 30% of the time, broadly matching IMGT annotations. The only immune exposure information available for the cohort was CMV serostatus. The classifier was reported to diagnose cytomegalovirus status with high specificity and sensitivity in both the original cohort and the validation cohort. The authors suggested that the approach could potentially be extended to other disease states and immunological phenotypes. In a later genetic analysis, a missense DCLRE1C variant was associated with V-gene and J-gene trimming of TCR beta chains, and the association was replicated in an independent cohort. Compared with equally common non-associated chains, HLA-associated TCR beta chains in a later analysis were more clonally expanded and had lower generation probabilities. Only TCR beta chains were sequenced in this cohort, and the absence of alpha or paired-chain data limited detectable features. When HLA alleles, especially DR and DQ, strongly co-occurred, TCR associations were difficult to assign to individual alleles. The study listed 164 TCR beta chains as associated with cytomegalovirus. Linkage disequilibrium might explain the correlated functional status among segregating V segments, but an unknown experimental factor could not be excluded. A group of highly shared sequence variants was considered likely to be a technical artifact of the sequencing pipeline. In vitro tests confirmed that a few of the cytomegalovirus-associated TCR beta chains recognize cytomegalovirus antigens. A later analysis found that TCR association rates varied across HLA loci, with DRB1 alleles showing the most associated TCRs and HLA-C alleles the fewest. Most CMV-associated TCR beta chains appeared to be HLA-restricted in a later analysis, and the HLA associations seemed to be driven largely by CMV exposure. While some public TCRs were present in many individuals, most TCR sequences turned up only very rarely across donors. A later analysis reported that several top co-occurrence clusters appeared linked to parvovirus B19, influenza, CMV and Epstein-Barr virus. According to a later genetic analysis, donors in an Asian-associated ancestry cluster had fewer N-insertions in productive TCRs than the roughly 670-donor mean. Because some donors lacked HLA typing at each locus, the association tests relied only on the typed subset. A later analysis associated 16,951 TCR beta sequences with specific HLA alleles at a false discovery rate of 0.05. Sequencing depth was assumed to be roughly uniform across donors in the presence/absence analyses, though that assumption may not hold. The 87-base-pair reads could not distinguish some IMGT-functional V segments, including TRBV6-2 and TRBV6-3, so those segments were excluded.

About this clone itself: Its cognate antigen has yet to be identified. No quality values exist for individual bases; no much larger clone is one base distant.

The library relied on the immunoSEQ multiplex PCR assay. For the multiplex PCR, a mixture combining 60 forward primers for TCR Vbeta segments and 13 reverse primers for TCR Jbeta segments was used. Amplification of the CDR3 region of rearranged TCR beta genes was performed with a multiplex PCR assay on genomic DNA. The Illumina HiSeq System was used to sequence the amplified TCR beta libraries as 87-base-pair reads. For the original study's pipeline: Across the 500 to 850 repertoires, a later analysis counted some 81 million unique TCR beta chains, roughly 11 million of which were shared by at least two donors. To remove PCR and sequencing errors, raw reads were error-corrected and collapsed into unique sequences using a nearest-neighbor algorithm that merged closely related sequences. Alignment of CDR3 sequences to IMGT reference sequences was used to assign V, D and J gene segments. Each retained sequence needed at least a six-nucleotide match to both a V gene segment and a J gene segment. Rearrangements were classified as productive when the CDR3 lacked stop codons and remained in frame with V and J, and all other rearrangements were classified as non-productive. Following IMGT convention, CDR3 was defined as the stretch from the second conserved V-encoded cysteine up to the conserved J-encoded phenylalanine. Sequences without an unambiguous match to a single V gene segment were excluded from the earlier analysis of about 640 of the donors. In an earlier analysis of approximately 590 of the donors, V segments were called functional above 56.7% productive rearrangements and were called segregating when the between-donor standard deviation exceeded 5%. A statistical classification framework was built for diagnosing cytomegalovirus status from the catalog of TCR beta chain sequences. In a later analysis, V and J genes were assigned by comparing TCR nucleotide sequences against IMGT/GENE-DB human TR gene sequences. In a later analysis, CDR3 sequences and most-parsimonious VDJ recombination scenarios were assigned using the TCRdist pipeline. In a later analysis, each TCR beta chain was defined by its CDR3 amino acid sequence together with its V-gene family, and reads lacking a unique V-gene family were excluded. As a way to deal with suspected cross-contamination and a sequencing artifact, a later analysis dropped approximately 570 nucleotide sequences that were highly shared and had low generation probability. In a later analysis, a clonal expansion index for each public chain was calculated from normalized within-repertoire ranks of inferred template counts. Generation probabilities in a later analysis came from a VDJ recombination model fitted to out-of-frame rearrangements, and those results were checked against IGoR. In a later analysis, hypergeometric tests were used to score TCR-TCR, TCR-HLA and TCR-CMV co-occurrence, with a repertoire-size bias correction applied to TCR pairs. A later analysis estimated false discovery rates by permuting HLA or CMV assignments 20 times. A later analysis grouped co-occurring TCRs with DBSCAN, adding TCRdist sequence similarity when clustering within HLA-allele-positive subsets. Repertoires with fewer than 30,000 or more than 120,000 public chains were left out of co-occurrence clustering, as were a handful of repertoires with anomalous nucleotide sharing. Here the immuneACCESS table is served through TCRdb, limited to in-frame sequences with V and J called. Missing clones are a known gap in these copies; in checked studies unresolved V genes cover under half, and the rest lacks a known reason. That table gives V, J and clone size, and the DNA gave D and trimming. The sample table records a few hundred thousand clones; around 80% of these occur just once. The ten largest clones add up to 0.22% of the sample.

The cohort consisted of 670 or so healthy bone marrow donors. All cohort members were sampled while nominally healthy, although unrecorded immune exposures were likely present. The donor was CMV seronegative and belonged to the group of 352 seronegative cohort members. Every donor gave a peripheral blood sample, and the peripheral blood mononuclear cells from that sample were used for TCR beta sequencing. The Qiagen DNeasy Blood Extraction Kit was used to extract genomic DNA from the blood cell samples. The V end loses 2 bases and the J end loses 3 bases, and a stretch of 14 bases separates them. CDR1 and CDR2, per the germline V gene (reference sequence), are SGHAT and FQDESV. The CDR3 contains 15 residues, cysteine and phenylalanine counted. Only the CDR3 DNA is retained, 45 bases long and in frame from the first base.

The sequence was obtained from a girl aged 2 to 9 in good health and CMV-seronegative. The chain is assembled from TRBV11-1 and TRBJ2-7; TRBD2 is a possible D gene, resting on 6 matching bases. The sample was PBMCs. The nucleotides are TGTGCCAGCAGCTTATCGACTAGTCCCCTCTACGAGCAGTACTTC. Translated, this is CASSLSTSPLYEQYF.